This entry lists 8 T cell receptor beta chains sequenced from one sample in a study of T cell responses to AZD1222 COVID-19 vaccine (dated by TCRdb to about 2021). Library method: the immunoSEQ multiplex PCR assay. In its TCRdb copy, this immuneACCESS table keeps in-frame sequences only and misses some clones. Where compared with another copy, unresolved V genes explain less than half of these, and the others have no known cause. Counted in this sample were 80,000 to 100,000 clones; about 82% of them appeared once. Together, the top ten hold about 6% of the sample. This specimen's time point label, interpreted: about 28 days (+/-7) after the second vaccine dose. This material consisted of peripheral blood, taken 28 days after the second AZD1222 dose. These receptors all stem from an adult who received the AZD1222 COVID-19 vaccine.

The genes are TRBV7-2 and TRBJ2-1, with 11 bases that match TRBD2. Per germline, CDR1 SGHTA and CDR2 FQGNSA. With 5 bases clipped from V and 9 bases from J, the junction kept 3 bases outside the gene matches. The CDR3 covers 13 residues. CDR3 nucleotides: TGTGCCAGCAGCACTAGCGGGGGTGGTGAGCAGTTCTTC. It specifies CASSTSGGGEQFF.

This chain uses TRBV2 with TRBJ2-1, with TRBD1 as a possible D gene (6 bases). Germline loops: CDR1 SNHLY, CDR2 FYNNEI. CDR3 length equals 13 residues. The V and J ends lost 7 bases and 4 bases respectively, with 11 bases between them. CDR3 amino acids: CASKEQGYNEQFF. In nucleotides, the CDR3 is TGTGCCAGCAAGGAACAGGGATACAATGAGCAGTTCTTC.

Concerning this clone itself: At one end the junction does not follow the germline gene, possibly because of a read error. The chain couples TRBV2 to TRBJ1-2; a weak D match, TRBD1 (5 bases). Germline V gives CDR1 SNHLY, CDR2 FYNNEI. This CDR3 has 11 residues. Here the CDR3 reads CASSARRDELF. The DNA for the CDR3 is TGTGCCAGCAGTGCCCGCCGGGACGAGCTCTTC. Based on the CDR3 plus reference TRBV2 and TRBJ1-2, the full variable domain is EPEVTQTPSHQVTQMGQEVILRCVPISNHLYFYWYRQILGQKVEFLVSFYNNEISEKSEIFDDQFSVERPDGSNFTLKIRSTKLEDSAMYFCASSARRDELFGSGTRLTVV.

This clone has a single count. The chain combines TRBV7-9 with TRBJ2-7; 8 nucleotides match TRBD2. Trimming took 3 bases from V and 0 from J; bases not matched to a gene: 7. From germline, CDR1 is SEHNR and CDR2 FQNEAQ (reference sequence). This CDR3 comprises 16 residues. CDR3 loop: CASSFIGGRSSYEQYF. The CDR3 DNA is TGTGCCAGCAGCTTCATCGGCGGGAGGAGCTCCTACGAGCAGTACTTC.

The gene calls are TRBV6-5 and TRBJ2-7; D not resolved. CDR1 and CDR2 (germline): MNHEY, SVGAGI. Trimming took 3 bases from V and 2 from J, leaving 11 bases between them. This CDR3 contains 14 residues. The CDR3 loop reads CASSYGAYTYEQYF. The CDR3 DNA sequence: TGTGCCAGCAGTTATGGCGCATACACCTACGAGCAGTACTTC.

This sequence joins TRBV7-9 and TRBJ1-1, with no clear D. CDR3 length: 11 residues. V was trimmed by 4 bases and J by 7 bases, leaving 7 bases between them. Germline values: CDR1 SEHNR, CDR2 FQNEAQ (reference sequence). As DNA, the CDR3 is TGTGCCAGCAGCTGGCGAGATGAAGCTTTCTTT. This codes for CASSWRDEAFF.

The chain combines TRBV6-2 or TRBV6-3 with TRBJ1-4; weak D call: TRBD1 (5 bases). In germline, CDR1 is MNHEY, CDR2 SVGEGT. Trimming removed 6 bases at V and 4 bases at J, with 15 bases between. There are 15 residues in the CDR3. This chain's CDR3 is CASSRWGAGNEKLFF. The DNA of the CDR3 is TGTGCCAGCAGCCGCTGGGGCGCTGGTAATGAAAAACTGTTTTTT.

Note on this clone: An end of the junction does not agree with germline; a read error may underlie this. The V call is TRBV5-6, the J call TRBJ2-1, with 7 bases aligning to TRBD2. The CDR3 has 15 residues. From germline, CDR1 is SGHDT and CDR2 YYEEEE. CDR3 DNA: TGTGCCAGCAGCTTGGGCGGCCTAGCGGTCTCTAATCAGATCTTC. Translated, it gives CASSLGGLAVSNQIF.